This record concerns one TCR beta chain sequence. The authors reverse transcribed all of the isolated RNA, so sequencing captured expressed TCRB transcripts. This table comes from immunoSEQ multiplex PCR, and its TCRdb copy is limited to in-frame clones, with some not included. Of 970,000 or so clones listed, roughly 15% are singletons. This CDR3 spans 15 amino acids. J was trimmed by 2 bases and V by 6 bases; bases with no gene match: 6. The germline V gene encodes CDR1 SGHTA and CDR2 FQGNSA. These data originate in a study of beta chain features in type 1 diabetes. Source material: naive CD4+ T cells from blood. This chain connects TRBV7-2 to TRBJ2-7; 11 bases align to TRBD2. The source is a woman aged 18 to 35 in good health. In nucleotides, the CDR3 is TGTGCCAGCAGACCTCTAGCGGGAGGAACCTACGAGCAGTACTTC. Amino acid sequence: CASRPLAGGTYEQYF.